The entry below describes one T cell receptor (beta chain). Its antigen remains unknown. V lost 0 bases and J 1 base, leaving 7 bases between the germline ends. In germline, CDR1 is SGHRS, CDR2 YFSETQ. CDR3 size: 15 residues. Each CDR3 protein is one row after TCRdb ran MiXCR on the 5' RACE reads. The sample lists more than 65,000 distinct CDR3 sequences, 9.5% to 15% seen once, with 0.95% to 1.3% in the top ten. The data were obtained in a study of early T cells in non-severe SARS-CoV-2 infection. As for the study in general: Bulk RNA isolated from unsorted whole blood underwent sequencing; chains were not paired. Findings and caveats of the study: Using VDJdb, the matching emphasized anti-spike CD8 responses while missing private and CD4 specificities.

V and J are TRBV5-1 and TRBJ2-2, with D perhaps TRBD1 (5 bases). This TCR came from an adult who was a healthcare worker with PCR-confirmed SARS-CoV-2 infection or an uninfected control (not recorded which). Sequencing used whole blood. The CDR3 protein is CASSLEGLNTGELFF. The CDR3 nucleotides read TGCGCCAGCAGCTTGGAGGGGCTGAACACCGGGGAGCTGTTTTTT. Supplemented by reference TRBV5-1 and TRBJ2-2, the full variable domain reads KAGVTQTPRYLIKTRGQQVTLSCSPISGHRSVSWYQQTPGQGLQFLFEYFSETQRNKGNFPGRFSGRQFSNSRSEMNVSTLELGDSALYLCASSLEGLNTGELFFGEGSRLTVL.